The 19 T cell receptor beta chains below come from one sample, sequenced in a study of blood T cell repertoires in COVID-19. Produced via immunoSEQ multiplex PCR; TCRdb's table is partial and in-frame only. In the table there are about 230,000 clones, 70% to 90% of which are singletons. Sequencing used PBMCs or T cells enriched from blood (not recorded which). The receptors were sampled from a young man who had recovered from COVID-19.

The chain joins TRBV2 to TRBJ2-4; 11 bases align to TRBD1. V was pared by 2 bases and J by 1 base, with 7 bases of the junction left unmatched. CDR1 SNHLY and CDR2 FYNNEI come from the germline V gene. This CDR3 comprises 18 residues. Here the CDR3 reads CASSERTGGRLAKNIQYF. The CDR3 DNA follows: TGTGCCAGCAGTGAAAGGACAGGGGGCAGGTTGGCCAAAAACATTCAGTACTTC.

This clone showed up just once. The chain links TRBV9 to TRBJ1-5; D unresolved. The CDR3 is 15 residues long. Per the germline V gene, CDR1 is SGDLS and CDR2 is YYNGEE. The V end was cut by 0 bases, the J end by 7 bases, with 14 bases between. CDR3 bases: TGTGCCAGCAGCGTAGATTCAGGTAAAAACCAGCCCCAGCATTTT. Its protein product is CASSVDSGKNQPQHF.

This clone has just a few counts. The chain joins TRBV10-2 to TRBJ1-1, with 7 bases matching TRBD1. The CDR3 runs 14 residues. The V gene end was trimmed by 10 bases and the J gene end by 7 bases; junction bases not matched to a gene: 15. CDR1 and CDR2 (germline): WSHSY, SAAADI. The CDR3 loop is CATTAGRGKIEAFF. CDR3 coding DNA: TGCGCCACTACGGCTGGCAGGGGGAAAATTGAAGCTTTCTTT.

The rearrangement uses TRBV5-1 and TRBJ2-7, with 9 bases fitting TRBD1. This CDR3 has 16 amino acids. The germline gives CDR1 SGHRS, CDR2 YFSETQ. V lost 4 bases and J lost 7; bases outside the gene matches: 15. This chain's CDR3 is CASSVHMGQGAREQYF. CDR3 bases: TGCGCCAGCAGCGTACACATGGGACAGGGTGCCAGAGAGCAGTACTTC.

The CDR3 protein is CASSSRRRRNSPLHF. The CDR3 coding sequence is TGTGCCAGCAGTTCGAGACGGAGGAGGAATTCACCCCTCCACTTT. The V call is TRBV6-5, the J call TRBJ1-6, with D hard to call. The V gene's germline CDR1 is MNHEY and CDR2 SVGAGI. V dropped 4 bases and J dropped 7 bases, with 14 bases sitting between them. CDR3 size: 15 residues.

This chain links TRBV10-3 with TRBJ1-1; 8 bases line up with TRBD1. The V gene end was trimmed by 6 bases and the J gene end by 1 base; junction bases not matched to a gene: 7. Per the germline V gene, CDR1 is ENHRY and CDR2 is SYGVKD. The CDR3 runs 15 residues. The CDR3 loop is CAIRGQGAENTEAFF. Here the CDR3 DNA reads TGTGCCATCAGAGGACAGGGCGCAGAGAACACTGAAGCTTTCTTT.

This rearrangement joins TRBV7-9 to TRBJ1-4; 9 bases match TRBD1. V lost 1 base, J lost 5 bases, and 11 bases stayed unmatched. The length of the CDR3 is 18 residues. The germline V gene has CDR1 SEHNR and CDR2 FQNEAQ (reference sequence). The CDR3 DNA is TGTGCCAGCAGCTTAGTGGGACAGGGCACTTTCGGGAATGAAAAACTGTTTTTT. Protein sequence: CASSLVGQGTFGNEKLFF.

V is TRBV6-5 and J is TRBJ2-3; no reliable D call. Per the germline V gene, CDR1 is MNHEY and CDR2 is SVGAGI. CDR3 length: 15 amino acids. The V end lost 8 bases, the J end lost 2 bases, and 17 bases lay between the germline ends. The CDR3 DNA is TGTGCCAGCCGAGATATGACTTTTCCCACAGATACGCAGTATTTT. This codes for CASRDMTFPTDTQYF.

This clone was observed a single time. In the same sample, other DNA sequences code for this CDR3. The rearrangement links TRBV18 to TRBJ1-5; perhaps TRBD1 as D (6 bases). With 3 bases removed from V and 7 bases from J, the gap between germline ends came to 10 bases. Germline CDR1 KGHSH, CDR2 LQKENI. The CDR3 contains 13 residues. The CDR3 DNA reads TGTGCCAGCTCACCGCCAGGGGTACAGCCCCAGCATTTT. Translated, it gives CASSPPGVQPQHF. Supplemented by reference TRBV18 and TRBJ1-5, the full variable domain reads NAGVMQNPRHLVRRRGQEARLRCSPMKGHSHVYWYRQLPEEGLKFMVYLQKENIIDESGMPKERFSAEFPKEGPSILRIQQVVRGDSAAYFCASSPPGVQPQHFGDGTRLSIL.

CDR3 loop: CASSLTSGIQETQYF. CDR3 in DNA: TGTGCCAGCAGCTTAACTAGCGGGATACAAGAGACCCAGTACTTC. The chain employs TRBV7-2 and TRBJ2-5; 10 nucleotides match TRBD2. The V gene end was trimmed by 2 bases and the J gene end by 2 bases; junction bases not matched to a gene: 2. Germline CDR1 is SGHTA and CDR2 is FQGNSA. The CDR3 is 15 amino acids. Using reference TRBV7-2 and TRBJ2-5 for the parts outside the CDR3, the full variable domain is GAGVSQSPSNKVTEKGKDVELRCDPISGHTALYWYRQSLGQGLEFLIYFQGNSAPDKSGLPSDRFSAERTGGSVSTLTIQRTQQEDSAVYLCASSLTSGIQETQYFGPGTRLLVL.

The chain employs TRBV6-2 or TRBV6-3 and TRBJ2-5; 9 bases are shared with TRBD1. After removal of 4 bases from V and 2 bases from J, the junction contained 8 bases not matched to a gene. The CDR3 runs to 16 residues. Germline V CDR1 and CDR2: MNHEY, SVGEGT. In DNA form, the CDR3 reads TGTGCCAGCAGTTTACCGGGACAGGGAGCACAAGAGACCCAGTACTTC. Its protein is CASSLPGQGAQETQYF.

This clone was counted once. This chain connects TRBV3-1 (or the pseudogene TRBV3-2) to TRBJ1-6; no reliable D call. V dropped 7 bases and J dropped 3 bases, with 16 bases sitting between them. The V gene's germline CDR1 is LGHDT and CDR2 YNNKEL (reference sequence). This CDR3 has 16 amino acids. For the CDR3, the DNA is TGTGCCAGCACCATCGGCAGGCCCTTCTATAATTCACCCCTCCACTTT. It translates to CASTIGRPFYNSPLHF.

V is TRBV5-6 and J is TRBJ2-5, with D hard to call. CDR3 length: 16 amino acids. Trimming took 1 base from V and 2 from J, leaving 15 bases between them. Germline V gene lookup returns CDR1 SGHDT and CDR2 YYEEEE. CDR3 in amino acids: CASSLLYQVQQETQYF. The CDR3 DNA sequence: TGTGCCAGCAGCTTGTTGTACCAGGTTCAACAAGAGACCCAGTACTTC.

The J gene is TRBJ2-1, the V gene TRBV28, with D possibly matching TRBD1 (5 bases). The CDR3 length is 13 residues. The germline V and J ends were trimmed by 8 bases and 7 bases, with 15 bases remaining between them. Germline CDR1 MDHEN, CDR2 SYDVKM. CDR3 DNA sequence: TGTGCCAGCCAGGGTACGTTTTGGAATGAGCAGTTCTTC. This codes for CASQGTFWNEQFF.

V is TRBV5-6 and J is TRBJ1-2, with D unresolved. V lost 3 bases to trimming and J lost 4 bases, with 19 bases between them. The CDR3 has 16 amino acids. From germline, CDR1 is SGHDT and CDR2 YYEEEE. CDR3 sequence reads: CASSSTDAHARYGYTF. CDR3 sequence (DNA): TGTGCCAGCAGCTCGACTGATGCCCACGCCCGCTATGGCTACACCTTC.

This clone was observed a few times. The rearrangement joins TRBV7-6 to TRBJ1-1; 7 bases line up with TRBD1. Germline-derived CDR1 and CDR2 are SGHVS and FNYEAQ. The CDR3 contains 15 residues. Trimming removed 5 bases from V and 1 base from J; junction bases left unmatched: 7. CDR3: CASSPQTGQNTEAFF. CDR3 bases: TGTGCCAGCAGCCCCCAGACAGGGCAGAACACTGAAGCTTTCTTT.

This clone was seen a single time. The chain employs TRBV11-2 and TRBJ2-5, with TRBD2 matching over 10 bases. The CDR3 sequence is 14 residues long. CDR1 and CDR2 from the germline V gene are SGHAT and FQNNGV. Trimming removed 8 bases from V and 5 bases from J; junction bases left unmatched: 8. Written as DNA, the CDR3 is TGTGCCAGCGGGTCACTAGCGGGGATGGAGACCCAGTACTTC. The encoded protein is CASGSLAGMETQYF.

The chain recombines TRBV3-1 (or the pseudogene TRBV3-2) with TRBJ2-2; tentatively, D is TRBD2 (5 bases). This CDR3 is built from 13 residues. The V and J ends lost 1 base and 5 bases respectively, with 5 bases between them. Per germline, CDR1 LGHDT and CDR2 YNNKEL (reference sequence). CDR3 nucleotide sequence: TGTGCCAGCAGCCAAGGGGAGACCGGGGAGCTGTTTTTT. It encodes CASSQGETGELFF.

This chain connects TRBV11-2 to TRBJ2-1, with TRBD2 matching 11 bases. This CDR3 has 18 residues. Looked up from germline, CDR1 is SGHAT and CDR2 is FQNNGV. With V trimmed by 5 bases and J by 8 bases, 17 bases remained unmatched. This CDR3 is CASSPRNINSGGAHEQFF. As DNA, the CDR3 is TGTGCCAGCAGCCCGCGGAATATCAATAGCGGGGGGGCCCATGAGCAGTTCTTC.